This T cell receptor beta chain was identified in a study of blood T cell repertoires in COVID-19. The wider study: Samples came from the United States, Italy and Spain, spanning acute and convalescent COVID-19. T cells, B-cell-depleted T cells, or PBMCs provided the cDNA or gDNA that served as material.

CDR3 length: 11 amino acids. Germline assignment: CDR1 GTSNPN and CDR2 SVGIG (reference sequence). After removal of 5 bases from V and 6 bases from J, the junction contained 4 bases not matched to a gene. Sequencing used immunoSEQ multiplex PCR; TCRdb keeps in-frame clones, though not all of them. The sample holds fewer than 80,000 clones, 80% to 95% seen once. The TCR comes from a human donor in a cohort sampled during active COVID-19. The sequenced sample consisted of peripheral blood. This sequence joins TRBV30 and TRBJ2-7; 7 bases align to TRBD2. The CDR3 DNA reads TGTGCCTGGGACTGGGAGGGCGAGCAGTACTTC. Its protein is CAWDWEGEQYF.